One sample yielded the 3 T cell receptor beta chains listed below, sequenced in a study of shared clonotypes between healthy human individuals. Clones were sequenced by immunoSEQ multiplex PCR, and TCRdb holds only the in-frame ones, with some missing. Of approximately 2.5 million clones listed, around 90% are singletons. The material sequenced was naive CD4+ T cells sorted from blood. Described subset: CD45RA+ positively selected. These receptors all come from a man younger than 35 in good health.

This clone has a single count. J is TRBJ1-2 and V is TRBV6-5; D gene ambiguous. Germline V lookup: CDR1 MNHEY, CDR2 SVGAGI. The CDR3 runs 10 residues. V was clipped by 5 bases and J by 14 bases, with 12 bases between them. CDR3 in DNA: TGTGCCAGCAGTGAATTTGGGTTTACCTTC. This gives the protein CASSEFGFTF.

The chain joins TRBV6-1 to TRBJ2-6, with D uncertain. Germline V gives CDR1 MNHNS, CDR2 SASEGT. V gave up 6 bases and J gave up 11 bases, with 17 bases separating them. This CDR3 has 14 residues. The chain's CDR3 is CASSELAPAHVLTF. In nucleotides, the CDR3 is TGTGCCAGCAGCGAACTCGCGCCCGCTCACGTCCTGACTTTC.

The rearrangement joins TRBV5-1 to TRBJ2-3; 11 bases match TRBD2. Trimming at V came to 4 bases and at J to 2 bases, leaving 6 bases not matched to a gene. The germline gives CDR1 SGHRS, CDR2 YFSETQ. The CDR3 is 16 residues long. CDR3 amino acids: CASSPRGLAATDTQYF. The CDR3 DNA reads TGCGCCAGCAGCCCCAGGGGACTAGCGGCCACAGATACGCAGTATTTT.